Described below is a single T cell receptor (beta chain) sequence and its context. What it binds is not known. CDR1 and CDR2 (germline): LGHNA, YNFKEQ. The germline V and J ends were trimmed by 3 bases and 7 bases, with 10 bases remaining between them. CDR3 length equals 12 residues. This entry comes from a study of T cell responses to AZD1222 COVID-19 vaccine. Findings and limits, study-wide: Seropositive status at baseline applied to only 6 or 7 AZD1222 recipients. Clonal diversity was possibly underestimated; the donors were predominantly white British and more often female.

TCRdb's table, derived via immunoSEQ multiplex PCR, lists solely in-frame clones and lacks some. Of 120,000 or so clones listed, about 89% are singletons. V and J are TRBV4-2 and TRBJ2-7, with no clear D. The receptor was isolated from an adult in good health. Material: peripheral blood, obtained on day 0 of MenACWY control vaccination. The CDR3 DNA is TGTGCCAGCAGCCATGGGAATTGGGAGCAGTACTTC. Amino acid sequence: CASSHGNWEQYF.